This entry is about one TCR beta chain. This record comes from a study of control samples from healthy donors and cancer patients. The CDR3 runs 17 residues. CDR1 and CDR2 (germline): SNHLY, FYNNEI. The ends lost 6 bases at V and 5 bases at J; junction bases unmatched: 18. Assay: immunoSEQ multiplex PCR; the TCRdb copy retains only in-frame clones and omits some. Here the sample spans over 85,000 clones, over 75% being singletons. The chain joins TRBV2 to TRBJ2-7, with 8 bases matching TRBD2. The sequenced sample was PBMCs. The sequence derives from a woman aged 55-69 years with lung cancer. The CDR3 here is CASSAEGSGITRHEQYF. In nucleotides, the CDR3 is TGTGCCAGCAGCGCCGAGGGTAGCGGGATAACCCGACACGAGCAGTACTTC.